The following is a TCR beta chain sequence with its context. Its antigen is not known. TCRdb's table, derived via immunoSEQ multiplex PCR, lists solely in-frame clones and lacks some. The sample holds 50,000 to 65,000 clones, roughly 82% seen once. This sample was included in a study of OX40 agonist ivuxolimab in advanced cancers. Looking at the study overall: An anti-OX40 (CD134) antibody with agonistic activity, ivuxolimab, was administered to patients. Treatment received earlier with anti-PD-1, anti-PD-L1 or anti-CTLA-4 agents was allowed, and over 30% had some. Study findings and constraints: Among patients with partial responses at 0.1-3.0 mg/kg, clonal expansion was among the lowest. CD8+ T cells averaged more expanded clones than CD4+.

The germline V gene encodes CDR1 GTSNPN and CDR2 SVGIG (reference sequence). Trimming removed 0 bases from V and 4 bases from J, with 9 bases in between. This CDR3 contains 13 residues. The V call is TRBV30, the J call TRBJ1-2; D ambiguous. This specimen consisted of CD4+ or CD8+ T cells sorted from blood, obtained in a trial of the OX40 agonist ivuxolimab. The TCR sequence derives from an adult with an advanced solid tumor such as melanoma, head and neck, liver or kidney cancer. The CDR3 DNA is TGTGCCTGGAGTGTACAAGAGGGCTATGGCTACACCTTC. It translates to CAWSVQEGYGYTF.